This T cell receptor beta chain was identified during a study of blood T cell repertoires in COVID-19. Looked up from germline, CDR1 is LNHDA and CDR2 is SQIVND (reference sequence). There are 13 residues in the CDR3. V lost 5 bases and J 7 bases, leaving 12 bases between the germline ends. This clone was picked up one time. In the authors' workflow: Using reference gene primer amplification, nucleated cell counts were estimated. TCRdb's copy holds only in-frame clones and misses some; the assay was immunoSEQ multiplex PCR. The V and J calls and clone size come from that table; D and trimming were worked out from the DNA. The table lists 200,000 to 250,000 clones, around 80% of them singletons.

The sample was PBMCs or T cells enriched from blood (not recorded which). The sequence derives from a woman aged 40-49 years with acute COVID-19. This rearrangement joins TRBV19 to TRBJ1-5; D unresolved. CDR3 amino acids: CASSEGLEQPQHF. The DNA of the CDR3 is TGTGCCAGTAGTGAGGGCCTCGAGCAGCCCCAGCATTTT.